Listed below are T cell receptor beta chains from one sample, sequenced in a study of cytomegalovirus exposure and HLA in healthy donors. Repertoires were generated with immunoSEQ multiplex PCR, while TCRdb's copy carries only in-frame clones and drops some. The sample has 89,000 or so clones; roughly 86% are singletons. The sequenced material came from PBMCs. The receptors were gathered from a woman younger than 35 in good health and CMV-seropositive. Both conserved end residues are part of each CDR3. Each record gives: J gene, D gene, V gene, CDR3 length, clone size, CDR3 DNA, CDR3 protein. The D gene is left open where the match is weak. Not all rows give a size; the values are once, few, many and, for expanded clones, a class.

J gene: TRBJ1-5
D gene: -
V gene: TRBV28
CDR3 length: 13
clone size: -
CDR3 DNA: TGTGCCAGCAGTTTCGAGGGAGACCAGCCCCAGCATTTT
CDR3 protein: CASSFEGDQPQHF

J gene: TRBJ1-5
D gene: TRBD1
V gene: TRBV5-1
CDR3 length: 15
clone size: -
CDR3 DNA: TGCGCCAGCAGCCCAGCGACAGGGAGCAATCAGCCCCAGCATTTT
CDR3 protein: CASSPATGSNQPQHF

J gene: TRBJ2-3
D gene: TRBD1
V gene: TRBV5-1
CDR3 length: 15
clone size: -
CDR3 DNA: TGCGCCAGCAGCGGCTTACAGGGGGCCCCAGATACGCAGTATTTT
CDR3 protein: CASSGLQGAPDTQYF

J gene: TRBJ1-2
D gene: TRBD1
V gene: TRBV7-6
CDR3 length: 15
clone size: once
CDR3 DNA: TGTGCCAGCAGCAGGACCGGGACAGGGATCAATGGCTACACCTTC
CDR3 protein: CASSRTGTGINGYTF

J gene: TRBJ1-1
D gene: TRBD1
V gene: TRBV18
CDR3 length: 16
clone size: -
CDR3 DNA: TGTGCCAGCTCACCCTACAGGGGGTGGGAATACACTGAAGCTTTCTTT
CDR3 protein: CASSPYRGWEYTEAFF

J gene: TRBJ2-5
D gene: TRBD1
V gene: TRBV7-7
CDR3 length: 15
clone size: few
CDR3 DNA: TGTGCTAGCAGCTTGGGGACAGGGGGCCAAGAGACCCAGTACTTC
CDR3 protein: CASSLGTGGQETQYF

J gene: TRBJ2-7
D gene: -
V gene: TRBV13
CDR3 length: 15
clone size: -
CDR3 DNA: TGTGCCAGCAGCTTCAAGGACTCAGCGTCTTACGAGCAGTACTTC
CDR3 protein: CASSFKDSASYEQYF

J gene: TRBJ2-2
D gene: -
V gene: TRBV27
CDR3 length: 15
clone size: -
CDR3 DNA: TGTGCCAGCAGTTCCGAACTAGAGATCTCCGGGGAGCTGTTTTTT
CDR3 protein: CASSSELEISGELFF

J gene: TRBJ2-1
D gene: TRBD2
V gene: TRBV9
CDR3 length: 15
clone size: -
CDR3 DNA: TGTGCCAGCAGCGTAGGGACTAGCGGTAACTATGAGCAGTTCTTC
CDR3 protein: CASSVGTSGNYEQFF

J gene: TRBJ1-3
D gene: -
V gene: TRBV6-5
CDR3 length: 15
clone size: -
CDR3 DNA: TGTGCCAGCAGGACGGGATTGAGCTCTGGAAACACCATATATTTT
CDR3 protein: CASRTGLSSGNTIYF

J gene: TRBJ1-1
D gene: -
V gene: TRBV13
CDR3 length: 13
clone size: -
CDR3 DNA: TGTGCCAGCAGCTCCGGGGGAAACACTGAAGCTTTCTTT
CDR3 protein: CASSSGGNTEAFF

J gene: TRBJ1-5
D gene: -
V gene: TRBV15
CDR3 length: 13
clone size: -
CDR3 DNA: TGTGCCACCAGATGGGCAGGGAATCAGCCCCAGCATTTT
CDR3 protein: CATRWAGNQPQHF

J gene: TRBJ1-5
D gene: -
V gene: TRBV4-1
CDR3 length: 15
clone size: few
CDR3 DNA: TGCGCCAGCAGCCAGGAGGGGCGAGGGGATCAGCCCCAGCATTTT
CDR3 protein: CASSQEGRGDQPQHF

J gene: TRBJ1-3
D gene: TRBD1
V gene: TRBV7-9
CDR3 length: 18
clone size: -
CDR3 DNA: TGTGCCAGCAGCTTGAGGGGTGGATCCGGGACAGCTGGAAACACCATATATTTT
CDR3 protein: CASSLRGGSGTAGNTIYF

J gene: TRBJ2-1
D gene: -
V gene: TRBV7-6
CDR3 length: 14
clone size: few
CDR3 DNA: TGTGCCAGCAGCTTAGCGGGAGCTGGGTATGAGCAGTTCTTC
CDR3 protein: CASSLAGAGYEQFF

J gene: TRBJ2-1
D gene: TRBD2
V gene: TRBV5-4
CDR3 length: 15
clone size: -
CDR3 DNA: TGTGCCAGCAGCTTACGCGGGAGATCCTACAATGAGCAGTTCTTC
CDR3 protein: CASSLRGRSYNEQFF

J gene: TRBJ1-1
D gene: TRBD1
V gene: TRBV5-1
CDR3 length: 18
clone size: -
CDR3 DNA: TGCGCCAGCAGCCCAAACCCAGGGGGCGAAGGGATGAACACTGAAGCTTTCTTT
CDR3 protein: CASSPNPGGEGMNTEAFF

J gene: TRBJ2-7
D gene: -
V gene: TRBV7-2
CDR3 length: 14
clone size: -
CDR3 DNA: TGTGCCAGCAGCCTGGACTACTTCTTTTACGAGCAGTACTTC
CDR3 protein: CASSLDYFFYEQYF

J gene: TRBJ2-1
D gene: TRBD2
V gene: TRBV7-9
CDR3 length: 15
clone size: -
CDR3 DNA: TGTGCCAGCAGCTTGGCTAGCGGGAGCACCAATGAGCAGTTCTTC
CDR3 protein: CASSLASGSTNEQFF

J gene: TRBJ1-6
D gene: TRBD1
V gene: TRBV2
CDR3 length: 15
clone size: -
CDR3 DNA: TGTGCCAGCAGGAGCCCGGGACAGTATAATTCACCCCTCCACTTT
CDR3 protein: CASRSPGQYNSPLHF

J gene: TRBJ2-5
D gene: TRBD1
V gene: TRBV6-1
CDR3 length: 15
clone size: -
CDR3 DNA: TGTGCCAGCAGTGAAGGGGACAGGATCCAAGAGACCCAGTACTTC
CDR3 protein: CASSEGDRIQETQYF

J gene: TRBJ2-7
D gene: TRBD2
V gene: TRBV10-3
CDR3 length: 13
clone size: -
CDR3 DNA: TGTGCCATGGGGGGGACTGATGAAGACGAGCAGTACTTC
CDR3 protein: CAMGGTDEDEQYF

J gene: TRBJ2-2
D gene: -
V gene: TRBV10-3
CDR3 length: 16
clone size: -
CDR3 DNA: TGTGCCATCAGCACTCGCGGGGGCACCGGTACCGGGGAGCTGTTTTTT
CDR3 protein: CAISTRGGTGTGELFF

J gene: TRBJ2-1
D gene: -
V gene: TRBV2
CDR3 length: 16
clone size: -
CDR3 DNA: TGTGCCAGCAGTGAGACCCAGGGAATCACCTACAATGAGCAGTTCTTC
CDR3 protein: CASSETQGITYNEQFF

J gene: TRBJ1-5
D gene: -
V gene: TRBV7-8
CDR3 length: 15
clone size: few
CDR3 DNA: TGTGCCAGCAGCTTAGTCGGGGGGGCTAATCAGCCCCAGCATTTT
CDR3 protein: CASSLVGGANQPQHF

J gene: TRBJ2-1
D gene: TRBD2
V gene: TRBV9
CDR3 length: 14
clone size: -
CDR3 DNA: TGTGCCAGCAGCGTACTCACTAGCGGGGGGGAGCAGTTCTTC
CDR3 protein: CASSVLTSGGEQFF

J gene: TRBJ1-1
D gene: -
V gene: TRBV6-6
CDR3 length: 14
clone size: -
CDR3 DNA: TGTGCCAGCAGTTACCGAACGTCTGGAGCTGAAGCTTTCTTT
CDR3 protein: CASSYRTSGAEAFF

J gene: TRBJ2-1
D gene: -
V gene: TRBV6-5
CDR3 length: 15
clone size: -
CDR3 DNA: TGTGCCAGCAGTTATTTAACTAAAGGGGACAATGAGCAGTTCTTC
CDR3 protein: CASSYLTKGDNEQFF

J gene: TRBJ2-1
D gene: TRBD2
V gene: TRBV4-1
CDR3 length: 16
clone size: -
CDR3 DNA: TGCGCCAGCAGCCAAGAACCAGCGGGGTCCTACAATGAGCAGTTCTTC
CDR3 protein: CASSQEPAGSYNEQFF

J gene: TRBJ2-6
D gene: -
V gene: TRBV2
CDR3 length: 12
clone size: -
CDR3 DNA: TGTGCCAGCTCTTCTGGGGCCAACGTCCTGACTTTC
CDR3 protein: CASSSGANVLTF

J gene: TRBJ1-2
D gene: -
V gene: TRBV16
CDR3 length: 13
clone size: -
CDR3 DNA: TGTGCCAGCAGCCAATCGGCCGGGTACGGCTACACCTTC
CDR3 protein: CASSQSAGYGYTF

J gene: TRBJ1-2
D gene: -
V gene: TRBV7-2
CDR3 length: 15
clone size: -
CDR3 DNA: TGTGCCAGCAGCCTCCAGGGGCGTTCCTCCTATGGCTACACCTTC
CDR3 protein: CASSLQGRSSYGYTF

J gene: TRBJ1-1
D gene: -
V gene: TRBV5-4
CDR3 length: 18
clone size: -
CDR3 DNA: TGTGCCAGCAGCCCGACAAATCCAATTTGGGAGCAGAACACTGAAGCTTTCTTT
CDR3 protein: CASSPTNPIWEQNTEAFF

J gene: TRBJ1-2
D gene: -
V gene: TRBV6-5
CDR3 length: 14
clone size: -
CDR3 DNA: TGTGCCAGCAGTTACGGACAGACAAACTATGGCTACACCTTC
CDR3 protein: CASSYGQTNYGYTF

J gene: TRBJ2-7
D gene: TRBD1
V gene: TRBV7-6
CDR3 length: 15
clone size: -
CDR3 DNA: TGTGCCAGCAGCTCGGGACAGGGGGGTGCCTACGAGCAGTACTTC
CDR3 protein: CASSSGQGGAYEQYF

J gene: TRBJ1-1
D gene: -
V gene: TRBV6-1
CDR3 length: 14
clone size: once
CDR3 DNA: TGTGCCAGCAGGGGCAGGACCCGGGGAACTGAAGCTTTCTTT
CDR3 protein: CASRGRTRGTEAFF

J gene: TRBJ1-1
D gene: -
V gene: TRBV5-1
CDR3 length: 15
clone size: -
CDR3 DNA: TGCGCCAGCAGCTTGGAGGGGGGAGGGCAGACTGAAGCTTTCTTT
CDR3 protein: CASSLEGGGQTEAFF

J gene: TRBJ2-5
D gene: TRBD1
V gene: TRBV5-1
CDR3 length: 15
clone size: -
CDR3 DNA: TGCGCCAGCAGCAAACAGGGGGCGTTTAAAGAGACCCAGTACTTC
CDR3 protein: CASSKQGAFKETQYF

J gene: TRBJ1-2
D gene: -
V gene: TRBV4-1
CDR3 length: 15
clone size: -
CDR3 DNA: TGCGCCAGCAGCCAAGAGTGGAAGGGGCCGCGAGGCTACACCTTC
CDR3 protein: CASSQEWKGPRGYTF

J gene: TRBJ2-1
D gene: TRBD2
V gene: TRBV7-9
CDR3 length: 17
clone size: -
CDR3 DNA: TGTGCCAGCAGCACAAGAGACAGCGGGAGCTCCTACAATGAGCAGTTCTTC
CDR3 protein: CASSTRDSGSSYNEQFF

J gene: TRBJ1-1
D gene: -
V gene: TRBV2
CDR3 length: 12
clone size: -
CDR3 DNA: TGTGCCAGCAGTAACACAAACACTGAAGCTTTCTTT
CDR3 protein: CASSNTNTEAFF

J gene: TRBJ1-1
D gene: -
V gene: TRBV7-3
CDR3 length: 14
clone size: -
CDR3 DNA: TGTGCCAGCAGCTTAGGCCTCGGCGGGACTGAAGCTTTCTTT
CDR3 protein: CASSLGLGGTEAFF

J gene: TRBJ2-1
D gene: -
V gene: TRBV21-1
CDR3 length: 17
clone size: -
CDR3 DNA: TGTGCCAGCAGCAACAGCGGGAGCTCTTGGGTTCGCAATGAGCAGTTCTTC
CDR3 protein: CASSNSGSSWVRNEQFF

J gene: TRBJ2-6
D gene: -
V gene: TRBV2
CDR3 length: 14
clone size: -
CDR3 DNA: TGTGCCAGCACCCAGGGCTCTGGGGCCAACGTCCTGACTTTC
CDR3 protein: CASTQGSGANVLTF

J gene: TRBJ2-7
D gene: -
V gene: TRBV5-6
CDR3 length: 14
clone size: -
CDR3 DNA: TGTGCCAGCAGTATGATACAGGGTGCGTACGAGCAGTACTTC
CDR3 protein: CASSMIQGAYEQYF

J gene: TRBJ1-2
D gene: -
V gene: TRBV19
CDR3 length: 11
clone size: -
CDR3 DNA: TGTGCCAGTAGTAAAGGAGCCGACTACACCTTC
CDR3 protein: CASSKGADYTF

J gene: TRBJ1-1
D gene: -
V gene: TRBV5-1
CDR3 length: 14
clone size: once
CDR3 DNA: TGCGCCAGCAGCTTGGGTCTACTGAACACTGAAGCTTTCTTT
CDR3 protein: CASSLGLLNTEAFF

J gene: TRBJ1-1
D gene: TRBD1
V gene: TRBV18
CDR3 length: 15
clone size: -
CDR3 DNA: TGTGCCAGCTCATTACGGACAGGGGAGGGGACTGAAGCTTTCTTT
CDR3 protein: CASSLRTGEGTEAFF

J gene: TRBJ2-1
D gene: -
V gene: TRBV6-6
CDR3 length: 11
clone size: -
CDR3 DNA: TGTGCCAGCAGTTACCAGGGTGAGCAGTTCTTC
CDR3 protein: CASSYQGEQFF

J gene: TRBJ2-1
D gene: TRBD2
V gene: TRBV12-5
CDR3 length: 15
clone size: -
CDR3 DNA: TGTGCTAGTGGTCCGGGACTAGCGGGCTACAATGAGCAGTTCTTC
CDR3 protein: CASGPGLAGYNEQFF

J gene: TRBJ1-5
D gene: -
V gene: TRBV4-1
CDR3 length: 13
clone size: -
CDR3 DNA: TGCGCCAGCAGCCAATCACAGTATCAGCCCCAGCATTTT
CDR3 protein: CASSQSQYQPQHF